This T cell receptor (beta chain) comes out of a study of shared clonotypes between healthy human individuals. The study's findings and limits: Inspection by rarefaction showed sorted-subset sequencing to be incomplete despite large depth.

Concerning this clone: Its antigen is undetermined.

V shed 4 bases and J shed 6 bases, with 6 bases lying between them. Per the germline V gene, CDR1 is MNHNY and CDR2 is SVGAGI (reference sequence). The CDR3 is 12 amino acids. The data were produced by immunoSEQ multiplex PCR, yet TCRdb's version contains in-frame clones alone and is incomplete. Among around 1,100,000 clones listed, roughly 80% were seen once. The specimen sequenced was memory CD4+ T cells from PBMCs. Regarding subset: CD45RA-negative fraction. The chain joins TRBV6-6 to TRBJ2-2; D gene uncertain. The TCR was taken from a man in his late teens or twenties in good health. Some clones in this sample may be carry-over from other donors' samples. In nucleotides, the CDR3 is TGTGCCAGCAGTTCCCCTTCCGGGGAGCTGTTTTTT. Protein sequence: CASSSPSGELFF.